A single sample gave rise to the 24 T cell receptor beta chains below, sequenced in a study of blood T cell repertoires in COVID-19. The repertoire was sequenced with immunoSEQ multiplex PCR; TCRdb's copy has only in-frame clones and lacks some. Here the sample spans 150,000 to 180,000 clones, about 88% being singletons. Sequenced sample: peripheral blood. The receptors were gathered from a woman aged 70 to 79 with acute or convalescent COVID-19.

The chain employs TRBV5-1 and TRBJ2-3; TRBD1 is a possible D gene (8 bases). CDR1 SGHRS and CDR2 YFSETQ come from the germline V gene. The CDR3 extends over 16 amino acids. The germline V and J ends were trimmed by 3 bases and 3 bases, with 17 bases remaining between them. CDR3 DNA: TGCGCCAGCAGCTACTATGGACAGGGAGGGACAGATACGCAGTATTTT. As protein: CASSYYGQGGTDTQYF.

This clone has only a few counts. Mismatch with germline at one junction end may stem from a read error. The V and J genes are TRBV7-7 and TRBJ1-2; maybe TRBD1 (6 bases). The CDR3 runs to 14 residues. Germline CDR1 reads SSHAT; CDR2 reads FNYEAQ (reference sequence). The CDR3 reads CASSPITGYYGYTF. The CDR3 bases are TGTGCTAGCAGCCCAATTACAGGGTACTATGGCTACACCTTC.

The rearrangement links TRBV5-1 to TRBJ1-2; no clear D gene. The CDR3 covers 13 residues. Germline CDR1 is SGHRS and CDR2 is YFSETQ. V was trimmed by 4 bases and J by 5 bases, leaving 12 bases between them. The CDR3 sequence is CASSENGAYGYTF. The CDR3 DNA reads as TGCGCCAGCAGCGAGAACGGAGCATATGGCTACACCTTC.

The rearrangement links TRBV7-8 to TRBJ1-2; D gene uncertain. CDR1 SGHVS and CDR2 FQNEAQ come from the germline V gene. This CDR3 is built from 13 residues. V was trimmed by 5 bases and J by 7 bases, leaving 14 bases between them. CDR3 DNA sequence: TGTGCCAGCAGCGGACTTAGCTCGAGTGGCTACACCTTC. This encodes CASSGLSSSGYTF.

This clone was detected only once. This chain's CDR3 is CASSDLGWRDGYTF. The CDR3 DNA follows: TGTGCCAGCAGTGACCTGGGGTGGAGGGATGGCTACACCTTC. V usage is TRBV25-1 and J usage is TRBJ1-2; D gene unclear. The CDR3 loop spans 14 amino acids. V was pared by 3 bases and J by 6 bases, with 14 bases between. Germline V lookup: CDR1 MGHDK, CDR2 SYGVNS.

The rearrangement uses TRBV19 and TRBJ1-2; TRBD1 matches at 10 bases. Germline CDR1 LNHDA, CDR2 SQIVND (reference sequence). V was pared by 2 bases and J by 2 bases, with 5 bases of the junction left unmatched. There are 16 residues in the CDR3. The CDR3, as DNA: TGTGCCAGTAGTATACCGAAGGACAGGGGGAACTATGGCTACACCTTC. Protein sequence: CASSIPKDRGNYGYTF.

The chain employs TRBV28 and TRBJ1-1; 11 bases match TRBD1. The germline V gene encodes CDR1 MDHEN and CDR2 SYDVKM. The CDR3 covers 19 residues. Trimming took 1 base from V and 6 from J; bases not matched to a gene: 16. CDR3 DNA: TGTGCCAGCAGTTTATCCCCCGCCTGGACAGGGGGCGCCTCCCCTGAAGCTTTCTTT. The encoded protein is CASSLSPAWTGGASPEAFF.

The rearrangement links TRBV4-3 to TRBJ1-6; D gene unclear. Germline CDR1 and CDR2: LGHNA and YSLEER. This CDR3 has 16 residues. Trimming removed 0 bases at V and 14 bases at J, with 20 bases between. The CDR3 reads CASSQDSPGRFRALHF. The CDR3, as DNA: TGCGCCAGCAGCCAAGATAGTCCAGGCCGATTTAGAGCCCTCCACTTT.

The chain links TRBV19 to TRBJ2-1; TRBD2 aligns across 10 bases. The V and J ends lost 5 bases and 6 bases, in that order; junction bases with no gene match: 7. Germline V CDR1 and CDR2: LNHDA, SQIVND (reference sequence). The CDR3 extends over 15 amino acids. The CDR3 bases are TGTGCCAGTAGTGCACCGGGACTAGCGTTCAATGAGCAGTTCTTC. This codes for CASSAPGLAFNEQFF.

The chain employs TRBV6-5 and TRBJ1-1; possible D gene TRBD1, 6 bases. The V gene lost 2 bases and the J gene lost 4 bases, with 14 bases spanning the gap. The germline V gene has CDR1 MNHEY and CDR2 SVGAGI. The CDR3 totals 15 residues. In DNA, the CDR3 is TGTGCCAGCAGTTACGAAGGGGGGGGTGGCACTGAAGCTTTCTTT. Translated, it gives CASSYEGGGGTEAFF.

This chain links TRBV4-1 with TRBJ1-1; D gene unclear. The CDR3 is made up of 15 amino acids. V was trimmed by 1 base and J by 0 bases, leaving 9 bases between them. Germline CDR1 is MGHRA and CDR2 is YSYEKL. The CDR3 DNA sequence: TGCGCCAGCAGCCAAGGCCGGGGTTTGAACACTGAAGCTTTCTTT. This translates into CASSQGRGLNTEAFF.

This clone was counted only a few times. The chain combines TRBV7-3 with TRBJ2-2; 9 bases are a match to TRBD2. The CDR3 has 19 amino acids. The J segment lost 4 bases and the V segment lost 2 bases, leaving 14 bases of the junction unmatched. Germline V gene lookup returns CDR1 SGHTA and CDR2 FQGTGA. CDR3 in amino acids: CASSLLASGASRGTGELFF. The CDR3 nucleotides read TGTGCCAGCAGCTTACTGGCTAGCGGGGCGTCGCGAGGCACCGGGGAGCTGTTTTTT.

The chain employs TRBV5-6 and TRBJ2-3; D might be TRBD1 (5 bases). Germline values: CDR1 SGHDT, CDR2 YYEEEE. V gave up 0 bases and J gave up 5 bases, with 22 bases separating them. There are 18 residues in the CDR3. The CDR3 coding sequence is TGTGCCAGCAGCTTGGCCGTTGGGCAGTTGGGTCAGGGAGATACGCAGTATTTT. It is translated as CASSLAVGQLGQGDTQYF.

The chain employs TRBV3-1 (or the pseudogene TRBV3-2) and TRBJ2-1, with a possible D match to TRBD2 (6 bases). This CDR3 has 16 residues. CDR1 and CDR2 (germline): LGHDT, YNNKEL (reference sequence). V lost 2 bases to trimming and J lost 2 bases, with 13 bases between them. Here the CDR3 DNA reads TGTGCCAGCAGCCAATTCCCGGGGGACCCCTACAATGAGCAGTTCTTC. Translating it yields CASSQFPGDPYNEQFF.

This chain links TRBV28 with TRBJ1-4; D remains ambiguous. V shed 4 bases and J shed 4 bases, with 22 bases lying between them. The germline CDR1 and CDR2 sequences are MDHEN and SYDVKM. This CDR3 region has 18 residues. CDR3 region: CASSSLLQLGGFNEKLFF. In DNA form, the CDR3 reads TGTGCCAGCAGTTCACTATTGCAGTTAGGCGGATTTAATGAAAAACTGTTTTTT.

The chain uses TRBV5-6 and TRBJ2-1; tentatively, D is TRBD1 (5 bases). The CDR3 runs to 12 residues. The germline CDR1 and CDR2 sequences are SGHDT and YYEEEE. The V gene lost 6 bases and the J gene lost 9 bases, with 13 bases spanning the gap. CDR3 residues: CASTRGAFEQFF. CDR3 coding DNA: TGTGCCAGCACAAGGGGCGCATTTGAGCAGTTCTTC.

The rearrangement joins TRBV25-1 to TRBJ1-3, with D possibly TRBD1 on 5 matching bases. This CDR3 comprises 13 residues. Germline CDR1 MGHDK, CDR2 SYGVNS. Trimming shortened V by 7 bases and J by 4 bases, and 11 bases separated the two germline ends. The chain's CDR3 is CASIGHSGNTIYF. The CDR3 DNA follows: TGTGCCAGCATAGGACACTCGGGAAACACCATATATTTT.

Remarks on this clone: The sample holds other DNA sequences that translate to the same CDR3. The rearrangement uses TRBV7-2 and TRBJ1-3, with a tentative D call TRBD1 (5 bases). The V end was cut by 4 bases, the J end by 4 bases, with 11 bases between. This CDR3 is built from 14 residues. Germline V gene data show CDR1 as SGHTA and CDR2 as FQGNSA. The CDR3 loop reads CASSSQGSGNTIYF. In nucleotides, the CDR3 is TGTGCCAGCAGCTCGCAGGGTTCGGGAAACACCATATATTTT.

This chain uses TRBV6-4 with TRBJ1-2; D unclear. Germline assignment: CDR1 MRHNA and CDR2 SNTAGT. V was clipped by 0 bases and J by 4 bases, with 15 bases between them. CDR3 length: 16 amino acids. For the CDR3, the DNA is TGTGCCAGCAGTGACTCGAAGGACTACTTTGCCTATGGCTACACCTTC. Translated: CASSDSKDYFAYGYTF.

Only a few counts were recorded for this clone. For the CDR3, the DNA is TGTGCCAGCAGCACCCGGACAGGGGAAGCTTTCTTT. Translation gives CASSTRTGEAFF. The J gene is TRBJ1-1, the V gene TRBV12-3 or TRBV12-4; the match to TRBD1 covers 8 bases. Trimming at V came to 6 bases and at J to 8 bases, leaving 5 bases not matched to a gene. The CDR3 loop spans 12 amino acids.

The rearrangement links TRBV7-8 to TRBJ2-5; maybe TRBD2 (6 bases). Germline values: CDR1 SGHVS, CDR2 FQNEAQ. Trimming took off 5 bases at V and 1 base at J, with 14 bases between the two ends. This CDR3 region has 15 residues. This CDR3 is CASSPLRRGQETQYF. CDR3 in DNA: TGTGCCAGCAGCCCCCTAAGGCGGGGCCAAGAGACCCAGTACTTC.

The rearrangement joins TRBV3-1 (or the pseudogene TRBV3-2) to TRBJ2-3, with a tentative D call TRBD2 (6 bases). V was trimmed by 0 bases and J by 1 base, leaving 8 bases between them. Germline V gene sequence: CDR1 LGHDT, CDR2 YNNKEL (reference sequence). CDR3 length: 15 amino acids. The CDR3, as DNA: TGTGCCAGCAGCCAAGAGTCGGGGGGCACAGATACGCAGTATTTT. This codes for CASSQESGGTDTQYF.

This clone showed up just a few times. This chain uses TRBV9 with TRBJ2-4; 10 nucleotides align to TRBD1. J was trimmed by 13 bases and V by 4 bases; bases with no gene match: 8. Germline V gene sequence: CDR1 SGDLS, CDR2 YYNGEE. This CDR3 is 13 amino acids long. CDR3 DNA: TGTGCCAGCAGCACCCCCGGGACAGGGGTCCAGTACTTC. It yields the protein CASSTPGTGVQYF.

CDR3 in DNA: TGTGCCTGGAGATACAGGGGGCGGTCAGATACGCAGTATTTT. It encodes CAWRYRGRSDTQYF. The chain has TRBV30 and TRBJ2-3; TRBD1 matches 9 bases. The CDR3 runs 14 residues. CDR1 is GTSNPN, CDR2 SVGIG, per germline (reference sequence). V lost 3 bases, J lost 4 bases, and 5 bases stayed unmatched.